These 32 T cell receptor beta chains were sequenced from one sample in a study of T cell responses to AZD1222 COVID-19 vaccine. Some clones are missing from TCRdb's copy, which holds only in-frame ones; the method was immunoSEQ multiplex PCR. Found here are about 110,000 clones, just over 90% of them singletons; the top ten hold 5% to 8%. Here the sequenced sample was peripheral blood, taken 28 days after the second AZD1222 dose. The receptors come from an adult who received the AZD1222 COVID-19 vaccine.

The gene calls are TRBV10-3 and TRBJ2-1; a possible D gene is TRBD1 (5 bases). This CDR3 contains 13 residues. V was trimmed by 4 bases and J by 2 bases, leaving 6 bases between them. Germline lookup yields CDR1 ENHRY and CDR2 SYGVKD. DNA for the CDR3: TGTGCCATCAGTGCAGGGCCCTACAATGAGCAGTTCTTC. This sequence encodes CAISAGPYNEQFF.

The CDR3 reads CASSRKAQTETYGYTF. The CDR3 bases are TGTGCCAGCAGCCGAAAGGCACAGACAGAGACCTATGGCTACACCTTC. The chain is built from TRBV9 and TRBJ1-2; TRBD1 might be the D (5 bases). The length of the CDR3 is 16 residues. The germline V and J ends were trimmed by 4 bases and 4 bases, with 20 bases remaining between them. Germline V gene lookup returns CDR1 SGDLS and CDR2 YYNGEE.

The CDR3, as DNA: TGTGCCAGCAGCTTAGGGGGAGGGGTTGGCTACACCTTC. Protein product: CASSLGGGVGYTF. The V call is TRBV11-2, the J call TRBJ1-2; possibly TRBD1 for D (5 bases). The ends were cut back, 1 base at V and 7 bases at J, with 10 bases in the middle. Germline CDR1 and CDR2: SGHAT and FQNNGV. CDR3 length: 13 residues. Complete variable domain (other parts from reference TRBV11-2 and TRBJ1-2): EAGVAQSPRYKIIEKRQSVAFWCNPISGHATLYWYQQILGQGPKLLIQFQNNGVVDDSQLPKDRFSAERLKGVDSTLKIQPAKLEDSAVYLCASSLGGGVGYTFGSGTRLTVV.

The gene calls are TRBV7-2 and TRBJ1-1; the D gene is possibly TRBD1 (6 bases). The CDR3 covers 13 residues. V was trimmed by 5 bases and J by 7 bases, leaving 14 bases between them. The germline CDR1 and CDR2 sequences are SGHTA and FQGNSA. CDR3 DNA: TGTGCCAGCAGCCCCCGGGGACAACTTGAAGCTTTCTTT. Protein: CASSPRGQLEAFF.

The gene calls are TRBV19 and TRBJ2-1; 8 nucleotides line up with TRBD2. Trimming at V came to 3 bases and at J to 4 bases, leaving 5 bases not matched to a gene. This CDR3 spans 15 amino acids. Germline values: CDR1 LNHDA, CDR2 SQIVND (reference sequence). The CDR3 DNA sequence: TGTGCCAGTAGTATTGGACTAGCATGGTACAATGAGCAGTTCTTC. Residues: CASSIGLAWYNEQFF.

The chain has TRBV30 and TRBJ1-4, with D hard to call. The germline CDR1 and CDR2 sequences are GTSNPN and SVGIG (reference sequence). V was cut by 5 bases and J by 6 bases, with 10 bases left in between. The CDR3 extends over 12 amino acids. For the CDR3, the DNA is TGTGCCTGGGACCTGGCGGATGAAAAACTGTTTTTT. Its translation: CAWDLADEKLFF.

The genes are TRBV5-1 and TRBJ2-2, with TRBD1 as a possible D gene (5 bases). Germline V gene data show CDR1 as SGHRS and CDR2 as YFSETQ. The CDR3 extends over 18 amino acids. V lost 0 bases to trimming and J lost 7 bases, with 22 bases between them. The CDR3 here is CASSLVPLRQSNRGELFF. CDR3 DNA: TGCGCCAGCAGCTTGGTTCCCTTACGACAGAGTAATCGCGGGGAGCTGTTTTTT.

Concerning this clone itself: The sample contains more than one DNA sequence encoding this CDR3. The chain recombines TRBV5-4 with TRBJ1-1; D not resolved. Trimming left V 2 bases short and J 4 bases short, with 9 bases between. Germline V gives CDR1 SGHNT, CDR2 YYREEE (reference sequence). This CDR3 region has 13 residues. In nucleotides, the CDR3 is TGTGCCAGCAGCTTCAACGGTGGCACTGAAGCTTTCTTT. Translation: CASSFNGGTEAFF.

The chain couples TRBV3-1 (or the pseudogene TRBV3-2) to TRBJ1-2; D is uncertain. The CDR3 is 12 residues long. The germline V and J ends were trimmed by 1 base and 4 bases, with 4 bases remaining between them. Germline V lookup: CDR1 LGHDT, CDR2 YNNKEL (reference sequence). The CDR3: CASSQGGYGYTF. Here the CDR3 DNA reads TGTGCCAGCAGCCAAGGGGGCTATGGCTACACCTTC.

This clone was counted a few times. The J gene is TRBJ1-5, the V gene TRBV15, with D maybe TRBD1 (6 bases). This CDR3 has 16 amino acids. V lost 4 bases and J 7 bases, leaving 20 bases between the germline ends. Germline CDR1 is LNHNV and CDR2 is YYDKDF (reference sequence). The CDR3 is CATSNRDWTRGQPQHF. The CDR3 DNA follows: TGTGCCACCAGCAATCGGGACTGGACTAGGGGGCAGCCCCAGCATTTT.

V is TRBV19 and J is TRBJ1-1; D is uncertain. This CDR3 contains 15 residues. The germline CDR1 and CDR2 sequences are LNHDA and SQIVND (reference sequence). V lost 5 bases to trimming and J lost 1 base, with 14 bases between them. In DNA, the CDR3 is TGTGCCAGTAGTTTTCAGGCTACGCCGAACACTGAAGCTTTCTTT. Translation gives CASSFQATPNTEAFF.

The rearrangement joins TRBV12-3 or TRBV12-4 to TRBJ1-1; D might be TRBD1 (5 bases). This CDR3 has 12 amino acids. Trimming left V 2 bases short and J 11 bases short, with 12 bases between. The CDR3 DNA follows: TGTGCCAGCAGTTTAACCAGGGTCGTGGCTTTCTTT. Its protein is CASSLTRVVAFF.

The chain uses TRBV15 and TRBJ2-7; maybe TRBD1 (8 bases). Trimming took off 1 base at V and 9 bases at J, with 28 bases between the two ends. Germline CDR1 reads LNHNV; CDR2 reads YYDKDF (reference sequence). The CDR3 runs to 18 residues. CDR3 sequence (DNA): TGTGCCACCAGCAGAGGGGGGGGGAGCGGGACAGGTGGACTGGGGCAGTACTTC. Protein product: CATSRGGGSGTGGLGQYF. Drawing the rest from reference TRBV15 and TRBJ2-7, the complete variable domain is DAMVIQNPRYQVTQFGKPVTLSCSQTLNHNVMYWYQQKSSQAPKLLFHYYDKDFNNEADTPDNFQSRRPNTSFCFLDIRSPGLGDTAMYLCATSRGGGSGTGGLGQYFGPGTRLTVT.

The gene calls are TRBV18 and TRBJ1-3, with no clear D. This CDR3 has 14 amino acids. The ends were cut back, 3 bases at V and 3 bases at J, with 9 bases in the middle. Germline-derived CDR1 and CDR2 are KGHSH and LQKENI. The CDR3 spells CASSPLDGGNTIYF. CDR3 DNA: TGTGCCAGCTCACCGCTGGACGGTGGAAACACCATATATTTT.

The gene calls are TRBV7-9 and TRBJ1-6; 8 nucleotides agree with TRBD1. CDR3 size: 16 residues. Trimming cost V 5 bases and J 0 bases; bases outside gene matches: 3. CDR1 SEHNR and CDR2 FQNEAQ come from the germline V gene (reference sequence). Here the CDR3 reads CASSITGGSYNSPLHF. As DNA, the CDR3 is TGTGCCAGCAGCATCACAGGGGGCTCCTATAATTCACCCCTCCACTTT. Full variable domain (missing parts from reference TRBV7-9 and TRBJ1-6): DTGVSQNPRHKITKRGQNVTFRCDPISEHNRLYWYRQTLGQGPEFLTYFQNEAQLEKSRLLSDRFSAERPKGSFSTLEIQRTEQGDSAMYLCASSITGGSYNSPLHFGNGTRLTVT.

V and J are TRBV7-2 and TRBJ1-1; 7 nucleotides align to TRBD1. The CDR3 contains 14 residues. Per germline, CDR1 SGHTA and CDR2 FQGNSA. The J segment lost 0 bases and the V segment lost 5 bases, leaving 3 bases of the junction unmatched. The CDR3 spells CASSTGQLNTEAFF. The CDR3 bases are TGTGCCAGCAGCACGGGACAGCTGAACACTGAAGCTTTCTTT.

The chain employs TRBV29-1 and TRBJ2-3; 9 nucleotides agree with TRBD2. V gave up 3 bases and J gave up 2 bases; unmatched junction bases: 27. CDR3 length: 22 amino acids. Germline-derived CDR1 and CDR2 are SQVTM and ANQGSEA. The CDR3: CSVDFGLFGGASGKWATDTQYF. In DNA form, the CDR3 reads TGCAGCGTTGACTTCGGGCTTTTTGGTGGGGCTAGCGGGAAGTGGGCCACAGATACGCAGTATTTT.

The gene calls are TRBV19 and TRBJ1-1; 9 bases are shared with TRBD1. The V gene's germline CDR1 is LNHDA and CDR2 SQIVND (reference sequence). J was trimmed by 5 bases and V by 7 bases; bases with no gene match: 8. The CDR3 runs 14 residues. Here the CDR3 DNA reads TGTGCCAGTATAGGGGGGACAGGGAGAACTGAAGCTTTCTTT. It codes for CASIGGTGRTEAFF.

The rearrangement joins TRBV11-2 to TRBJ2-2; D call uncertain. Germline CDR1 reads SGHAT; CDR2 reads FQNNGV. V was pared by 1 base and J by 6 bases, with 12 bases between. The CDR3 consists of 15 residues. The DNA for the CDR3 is TGTGCCAGCAGCTTAGTAGTAGGAGCCGCCGGGGAGCTGTTTTTT. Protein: CASSLVVGAAGELFF.

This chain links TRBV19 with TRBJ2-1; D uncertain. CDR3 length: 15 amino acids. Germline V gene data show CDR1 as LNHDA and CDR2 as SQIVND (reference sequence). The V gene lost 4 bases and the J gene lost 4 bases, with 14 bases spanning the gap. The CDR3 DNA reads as TGTGCCAGTAGTACACCCACCGGAAGATACAATGAGCAGTTCTTC. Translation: CASSTPTGRYNEQFF.

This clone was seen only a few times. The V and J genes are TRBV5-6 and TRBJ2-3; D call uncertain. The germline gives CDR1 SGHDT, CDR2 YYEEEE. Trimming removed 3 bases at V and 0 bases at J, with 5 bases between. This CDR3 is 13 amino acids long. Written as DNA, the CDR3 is TGTGCCAGCAGCTCCTGGAGCACAGATACGCAGTATTTT. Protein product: CASSSWSTDTQYF. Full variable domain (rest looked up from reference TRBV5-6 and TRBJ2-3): DAGVTQSPTHLIKTRGQQVTLRCSPKSGHDTVSWYQQALGQGPQFIFQYYEEEERQRGNFPDRFSGHQFPNYSSELNVNALLLGDSALYLCASSSWSTDTQYFGPGTRLTVL.

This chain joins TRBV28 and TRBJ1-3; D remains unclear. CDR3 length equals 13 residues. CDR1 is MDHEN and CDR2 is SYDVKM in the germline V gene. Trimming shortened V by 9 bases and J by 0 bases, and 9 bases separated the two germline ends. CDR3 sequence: CASGPTSGNTIYF. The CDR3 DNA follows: TGTGCCAGTGGACCGACCTCTGGAAACACCATATATTTT.

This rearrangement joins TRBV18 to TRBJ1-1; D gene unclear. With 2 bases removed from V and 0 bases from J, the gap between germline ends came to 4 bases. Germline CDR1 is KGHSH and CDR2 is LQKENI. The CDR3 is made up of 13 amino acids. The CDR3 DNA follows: TGTGCCAGCTCACCAGGACTGAACACTGAAGCTTTCTTT. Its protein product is CASSPGLNTEAFF.

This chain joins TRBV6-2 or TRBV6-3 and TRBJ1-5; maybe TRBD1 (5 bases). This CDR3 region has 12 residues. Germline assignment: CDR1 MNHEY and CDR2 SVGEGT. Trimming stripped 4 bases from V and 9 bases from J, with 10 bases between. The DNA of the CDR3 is TGTGCCAGCAGTTTGACAGTATGGCCCCAGCATTTT. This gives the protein CASSLTVWPQHF.

CDR3 protein: CASSEATSGVGTQYF. The DNA for the CDR3 is TGTGCCAGCAGTGAAGCAACTAGCGGAGTGGGAACGCAGTATTTT. The rearrangement joins TRBV6-1 to TRBJ2-3; 8 positions agree with TRBD2. The germline V gene encodes CDR1 MNHNS and CDR2 SASEGT. With V trimmed by 0 bases and J by 9 bases, 8 bases remained unmatched. The CDR3 consists of 15 residues.

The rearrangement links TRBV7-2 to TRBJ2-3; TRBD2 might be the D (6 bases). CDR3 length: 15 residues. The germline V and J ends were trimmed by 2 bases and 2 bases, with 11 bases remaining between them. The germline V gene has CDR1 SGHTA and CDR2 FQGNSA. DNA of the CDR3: TGTGCCAGCAGCTTAAAGGGAGGCATCACAGATACGCAGTATTTT. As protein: CASSLKGGITDTQYF.

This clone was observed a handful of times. The CDR3 protein is CASSPLRGGDDEQYF. DNA of the CDR3: TGTGCCAGTAGTCCCCTCCGCGGGGGAGACGACGAGCAGTACTTC. The chain employs TRBV19 and TRBJ2-7; 7 bases map to TRBD2. V shed 5 bases and J 5 bases; nucleotides not matched to a gene: 12. The germline V gene encodes CDR1 LNHDA and CDR2 SQIVND (reference sequence). This CDR3 contains 15 residues.

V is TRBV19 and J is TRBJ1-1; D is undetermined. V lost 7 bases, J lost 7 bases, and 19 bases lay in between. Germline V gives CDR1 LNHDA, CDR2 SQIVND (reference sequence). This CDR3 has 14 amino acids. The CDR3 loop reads CASTSPGGRGEAFF. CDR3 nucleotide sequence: TGTGCCAGTACCTCGCCGGGAGGGCGGGGTGAAGCTTTCTTT.

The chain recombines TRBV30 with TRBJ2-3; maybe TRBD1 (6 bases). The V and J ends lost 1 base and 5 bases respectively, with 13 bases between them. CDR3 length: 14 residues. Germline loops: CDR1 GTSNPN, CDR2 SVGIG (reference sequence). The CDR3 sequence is CAWSGAGAGDTQYF. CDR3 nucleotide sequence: TGTGCCTGGAGTGGGGCAGGGGCGGGAGATACGCAGTATTTT.

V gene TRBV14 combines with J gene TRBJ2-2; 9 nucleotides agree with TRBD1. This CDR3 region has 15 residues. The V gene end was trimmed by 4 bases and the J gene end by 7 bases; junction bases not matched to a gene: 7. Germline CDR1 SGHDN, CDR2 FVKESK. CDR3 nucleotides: TGTGCCAGCAGCCCAAGGACAGGGGTCCACGGGGAGCTGTTTTTT. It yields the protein CASSPRTGVHGELFF.

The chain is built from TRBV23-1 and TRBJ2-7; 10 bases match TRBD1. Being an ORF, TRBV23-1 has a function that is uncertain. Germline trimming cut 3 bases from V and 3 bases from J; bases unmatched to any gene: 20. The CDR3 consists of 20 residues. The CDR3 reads CASSHTGTGAPETFYYEQYF. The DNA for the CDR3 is TGCGCCAGCAGTCATACCGGGACAGGGGCCCCCGAAACCTTTTACTACGAGCAGTACTTC.

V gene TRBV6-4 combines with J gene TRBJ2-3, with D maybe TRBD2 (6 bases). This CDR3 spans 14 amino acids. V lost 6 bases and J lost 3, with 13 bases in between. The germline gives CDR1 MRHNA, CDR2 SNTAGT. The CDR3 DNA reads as TGTGCCAGCAGCCCTAAAGGGAGGACAGATACGCAGTATTTT. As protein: CASSPKGRTDTQYF.